The 11 T cell receptor beta chains below were found in one sample sequenced in a study of regulatory T cells in long-lasting Graves disease. CDR3 regions were amplified by Arm-PCR using iRepertoire HTBI primers to build TCR beta libraries. MiXCR, applied by TCRdb to the multiplex PCR reads, yields one record per CDR3 protein. This table has 530,000 or so distinct CDR3 sequences, 13% appearing once. Time point in this sample: newly diagnosed GD, antithyroid drugs for less than 3 months. RNA from PBMCs was the source of the TCR library. A further study also used this sample, focusing on T cells in Graves' hyperthyroidism and ophthalmopathy.

The material sequenced was peripheral blood mononuclear cells (PBMCs), taken at new diagnosis, from a patient treated with antithyroid drugs. These TCRs come from a man aged 25 to 40 with Graves disease.

This clonotype was counted a few times. The chain recombines TRBV5-1 with TRBJ2-7; no definite D call. CDR1 is SGHRS, CDR2 YFSETQ, per germline. The CDR3 is 14 amino acids. The V and J ends lost 0 bases and 3 bases respectively, with 10 bases between them. DNA for the CDR3: TGCGCCAGCAGCTTGGTGAACTCCAACTACGAGCAGTACTTC. Protein product: CASSLVNSNYEQYF. Full variable domain (rest looked up from reference TRBV5-1 and TRBJ2-7): KAGVTQTPRYLIKTRGQQVTLSCSPISGHRSVSWYQQTPGQGLQFLFEYFSETQRNKGNFPGRFSGRQFSNSRSEMNVSTLELGDSALYLCASSLVNSNYEQYFGPGTRLTVT.

This chain joins TRBV20-1 and TRBJ2-7; 10 bases align to TRBD2. V trimming: 3 bases; J trimming: 4 bases; junction bases outside the gene matches: 12. Germline V CDR1 and CDR2: DFQATT, SNEGSKA (reference sequence). The CDR3 loop spans 16 amino acids. The CDR3 is CSASGSASGSVYEQYF. The DNA for the CDR3 is TGCAGTGCTAGCGGTTCCGCTAGCGGGAGTGTGTACGAGCAGTACTTC.

The J gene is TRBJ2-1, the V gene TRBV15; 10 nucleotides match TRBD2. The V gene end was trimmed by 1 base and the J gene end by 7 bases; junction bases not matched to a gene: 13. This CDR3 is built from 18 residues. Germline V CDR1 and CDR2: LNHNV, YYDKDF (reference sequence). The CDR3 loop is CATSRATWSGRVANEQFF. The CDR3 DNA reads as TGTGCCACCAGCAGAGCAACTTGGAGCGGGAGGGTCGCGAATGAGCAGTTCTTC.

A few counts support this clonotype. J is TRBJ2-7 and V is TRBV5-4; TRBD2 matches 8 bases. The V and J ends lost 2 bases and 6 bases, in that order; junction bases with no gene match: 7. CDR3 length equals 14 residues. Germline CDR1 SGHNT, CDR2 YYREEE (reference sequence). CDR3 region: CASSFSGGFSEQYF. The CDR3 nucleotides are TGTGCCAGCAGCTTTTCGGGAGGGTTCTCCGAGCAGTACTTC.

In this sample, this clonotype turned up many times. This chain connects TRBV18 to TRBJ1-3; D call uncertain. Germline CDR1 is KGHSH and CDR2 is LQKENI. The CDR3 sequence is 16 residues long. Deletions cut 3 bases from V and 0 bases from J, with 12 bases between. The CDR3 reads CASSPLEAYSGNTIYF. The CDR3 region has the DNA TGTGCCAGCTCACCCCTTGAGGCGTACTCTGGAAACACCATATATTTT.

Many counts were recorded for this clonotype. This rearrangement joins TRBV7-9 to TRBJ2-7, with no clear D. The V end lost 8 bases, the J end lost 2 bases, and 10 bases lay between the germline ends. This CDR3 spans 12 amino acids. CDR1 and CDR2 (germline): SEHNR, FQNEAQ (reference sequence). The CDR3 nucleotides read TGTGCCAGCGGAAGATCAACCTACGAGCAGTACTTC. This encodes CASGRSTYEQYF. The full variable domain, rest sourced from reference TRBV7-9 and TRBJ2-7, is DTGVSQNPRHKITKRGQNVTFRCDPISEHNRLYWYRQTLGQGPEFLTYFQNEAQLEKSRLLSDRFSAERPKGSFSTLEIQRTEQGDSAMYLCASGRSTYEQYFGPGTRLTVT.

There are a few counts of this clonotype. The J gene is TRBJ2-3, the V gene TRBV4-2, with TRBD2 matching 8 bases. The CDR3 contains 16 residues. V lost 4 bases and J lost 3; bases outside the gene matches: 9. Germline values: CDR1 LGHNA, CDR2 YNFKEQ. CDR3 sequence reads: CASSRNTGTSTDTQYF. In DNA, the CDR3 is TGTGCCAGCAGCCGGAACACCGGGACTAGTACAGATACGCAGTATTTT.

This clonotype was picked up many times. This sequence joins TRBV30 and TRBJ2-5; D remains unclear. The ends were cut back, 3 bases at V and 0 bases at J, with 5 bases in the middle. This CDR3 is 12 amino acids long. Germline V lookup: CDR1 GTSNPN, CDR2 SVGIG (reference sequence). CDR3 amino acids: CAWRQDQETQYF. The CDR3 region has the DNA TGTGCCTGGAGACAAGACCAAGAGACCCAGTACTTC. The full variable domain, its missing parts supplied by reference TRBV30 and TRBJ2-5, is SQTIHQWPATLVQPVGSPLSLECTVEGTSNPNLYWYRQAAGRGLQLLFYSVGIGQISSEVPQNLSASRPQDRQFILSSKKLLLSDSGFYLCAWRQDQETQYFGPGTRLLVL.

This clonotype occurred many times. The chain joins TRBV2 to TRBJ2-1; D gene ambiguous. The germline gives CDR1 SNHLY, CDR2 FYNNEI. The CDR3 sequence is 16 residues long. Trimming stripped 3 bases from V and 4 bases from J, with 16 bases between. The CDR3 DNA sequence: TGTGCCAGCAGTGACGATAGTGGGTTCACTTACAATGAGCAGTTCTTC. It is translated as CASSDDSGFTYNEQFF. Variable domain in full (rest from reference TRBV2 and TRBJ2-1): EPEVTQTPSHQVTQMGQEVILRCVPISNHLYFYWYRQILGQKVEFLVSFYNNEISEKSEIFDDQFSVERPDGSNFTLKIRSTKLEDSAMYFCASSDDSGFTYNEQFFGPGTRLTVL.

The chain joins TRBV6-1 to TRBJ2-5; TRBD2 agrees at 7 bases. The CDR3 covers 15 residues. The germline V gene has CDR1 MNHNS and CDR2 SASEGT. V dropped 0 bases and J dropped 5; count of bases not matched to a gene: 6. CDR3 region: CASSEAASGRETQYF. The CDR3 bases are TGTGCCAGCAGTGAAGCGGCTAGCGGCAGGGAGACCCAGTACTTC.

This clonotype was seen ten or more times. The chain recombines TRBV9 with TRBJ2-3; perhaps TRBD2 as D (6 bases). Trimming removed 5 bases from V and 0 bases from J, with 10 bases in between. Per the germline V gene, CDR1 is SGDLS and CDR2 is YYNGEE. CDR3 length equals 14 residues. The chain's CDR3 is CASSLAQSTDTQYF. CDR3 nucleotides: TGTGCCAGCAGTCTAGCGCAAAGCACAGATACGCAGTATTTT. Filled out from reference TRBV9 and TRBJ2-3, the complete variable domain reads DSGVTQTPKHLITATGQRVTLRCSPRSGDLSVYWYQQSLDQGLQFLIQYYNGEERAKGNILERFSAQQFPDLHSELNLSSLELGDSALYFCASSLAQSTDTQYFGPGTRLTVL.